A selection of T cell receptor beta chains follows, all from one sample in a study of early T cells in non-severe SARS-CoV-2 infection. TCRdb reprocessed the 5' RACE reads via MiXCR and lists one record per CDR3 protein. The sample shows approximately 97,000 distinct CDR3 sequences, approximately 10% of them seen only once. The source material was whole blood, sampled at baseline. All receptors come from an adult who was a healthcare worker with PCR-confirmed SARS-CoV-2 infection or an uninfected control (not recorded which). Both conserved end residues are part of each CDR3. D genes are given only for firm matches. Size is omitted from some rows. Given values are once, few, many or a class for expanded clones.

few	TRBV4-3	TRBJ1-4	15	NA	CASSQDDSVNEKLFF	TGCGCCAGCAGCCAAGATGACAGTGTTAATGAAAAACTGTTTTTT
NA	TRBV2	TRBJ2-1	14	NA	CASSTFDSYNEQFF	TGTGCCAGCAGTACCTTCGACTCCTACAATGAGCAGTTCTTC
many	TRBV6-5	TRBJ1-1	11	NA	CASTRDTEAFF	TGTGCCAGCACACGGGACACTGAAGCTTTCTTT
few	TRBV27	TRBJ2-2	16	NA	CASSPLLQGNTGELFF	TGTGCCAGCAGTCCCCTCTTACAGGGGAACACCGGGGAGCTGTTTTTT
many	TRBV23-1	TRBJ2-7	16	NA	CASSLRPGGGRNEQYF	TGCGCCAGCAGTCTACGGCCAGGGGGGGGCAGGAACGAGCAGTACTTC
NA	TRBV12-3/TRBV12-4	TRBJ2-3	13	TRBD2	CASSASGQDTQYF	TGTGCCAGCAGTGCTAGCGGCCAAGATACGCAGTATTTT
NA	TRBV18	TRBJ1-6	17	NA	CASSPQNPGGYNSPLHF	TGTGCCAGCTCACCACAGAATCCCGGGGGGTATAATTCACCCCTCCACTTT
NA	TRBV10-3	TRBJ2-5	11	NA	CASKYQETQYF	TGTGCCTCGAAGTACCAAGAGACCCAGTACTTC
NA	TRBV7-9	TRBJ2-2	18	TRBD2	CASSPGTSGGPNTGELFF	TGTGCCAGCAGCCCTGGGACTAGCGGGGGGCCGAACACCGGGGAGCTGTTTTTT
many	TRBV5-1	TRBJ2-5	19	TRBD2	CASSPSEGSGGLYRETQYF	TGCGCCAGCAGCCCCAGTGAGGGTAGCGGGGGCCTTTATAGAGAGACCCAGTACTTC
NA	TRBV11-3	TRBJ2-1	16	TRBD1	CASSFRTGVPYNEQFF	TGTGCCAGCAGCTTCCGGACAGGGGTTCCCTACAATGAGCAGTTCTTC
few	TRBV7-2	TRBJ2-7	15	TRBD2	CASSPLAGGHSEQYF	TGTGCCAGCAGTCCACTAGCGGGAGGACATAGCGAGCAGTACTTC
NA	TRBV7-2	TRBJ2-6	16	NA	CATQGVWGSGANVLTF	TGTGCCACCCAGGGAGTTTGGGGGTCTGGGGCCAACGTCCTGACTTTC
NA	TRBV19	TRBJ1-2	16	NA	CVSSMGHSRFNYGYTF	TGTGTCAGTAGTATGGGACATTCCAGGTTTAACTATGGCTACACCTTC
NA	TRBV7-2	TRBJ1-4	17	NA	CASSAGPLGATNEKLFF	TGTGCCAGCAGCGCGGGACCGCTGGGTGCAACTAATGAAAAACTGTTTTTT
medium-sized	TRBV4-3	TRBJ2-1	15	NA	CASSQKDDGGNEQFF	TGCGCCAGCAGCCAAAAGGACGACGGGGGCAATGAGCAGTTCTTC
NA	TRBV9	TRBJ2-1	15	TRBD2	CASSVAGTSTYEQFF	TGTGCCAGCAGCGTAGCTGGGACTAGCACCTATGAGCAGTTCTTC
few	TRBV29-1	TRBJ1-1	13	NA	CSVRTDMNTEAFF	TGCAGCGTCCGGACAGACATGAACACTGAAGCTTTCTTT
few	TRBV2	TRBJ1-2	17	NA	CASSPAEGLQGHYGYTF	TGTGCCAGCAGTCCTGCCGAAGGATTACAGGGTCATTATGGCTACACCTTC
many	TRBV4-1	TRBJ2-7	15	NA	CASSQEVGTLLEQYF	TGCGCCAGCAGCCAAGAGGTTGGGACCCTGCTCGAGCAGTACTTC
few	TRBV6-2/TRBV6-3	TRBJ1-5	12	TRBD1	CASSLGQGPQHF	TGTGCCAGCAGTTTGGGACAGGGGCCCCAGCATTTT
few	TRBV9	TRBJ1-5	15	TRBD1	CASSATGESNQPQHF	TGTGCCAGCAGCGCTACAGGGGAAAGCAATCAGCCCCAGCATTTT
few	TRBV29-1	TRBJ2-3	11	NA	CSVGVMDTQYF	TGCAGCGTCGGGGTGATGGATACGCAGTATTTT